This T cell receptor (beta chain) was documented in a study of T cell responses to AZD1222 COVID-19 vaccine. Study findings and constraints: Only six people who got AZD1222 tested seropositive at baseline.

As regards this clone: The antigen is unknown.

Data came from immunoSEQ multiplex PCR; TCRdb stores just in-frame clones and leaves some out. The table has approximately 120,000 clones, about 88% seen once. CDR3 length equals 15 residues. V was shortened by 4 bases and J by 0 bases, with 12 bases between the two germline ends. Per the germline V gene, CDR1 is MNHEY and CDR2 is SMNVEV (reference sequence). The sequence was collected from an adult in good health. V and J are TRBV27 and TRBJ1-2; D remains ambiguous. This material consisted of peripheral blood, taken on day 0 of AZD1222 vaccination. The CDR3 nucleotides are TGTGCCAGCAGTTCCCCCGGCCGATCTAACTATGGCTACACCTTC. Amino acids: CASSSPGRSNYGYTF.